The 26 T cell receptor beta chains given below trace back to one sample, sequenced in a study of CD4 T cells in relation to SARS-CoV-2 and coronaviruses. For these receptors, no antigen is known. The method was immunoSEQ multiplex PCR; TCRdb's version includes in-frame clones alone and lacks a portion of them. The data show 20,000 to 25,000 clones, with about 73% seen just once and 15% to 20% held by the top ten. The unexposed donors gave CD4+ T cells in 2011-2018, prior to COVID-19. After around nine days of culture, CD4+ T cells were isolated. The specimen was CD4+ T cells from PBMCs, cultured in vitro. Receptors originate from a human donor in good health.

This clone appeared once. The DNA of the CDR3 is TGTGCCAGCAGCTTACTAGCGGGGGGTAGCTCGCAGTATTTT. It codes for CASSLLAGGSSQYF. The V call is TRBV7-2, the J call TRBJ2-3; 11 bases are shared with TRBD2. With V trimmed by 2 bases and J by 10 bases, 5 bases remained unmatched. The CDR3 length is 14 residues. CDR1 and CDR2 from the germline V gene are SGHTA and FQGNSA.

The gene calls are TRBV10-3 and TRBJ2-1; 15 bases agree with TRBD2. With V trimmed by 8 bases and J by 3 bases, 5 bases remained unmatched. CDR3 length: 16 residues. Germline loops: CDR1 ENHRY, CDR2 SYGVKD. The CDR3 loop is CAIGRTSGGVYNEQFF. The DNA for the CDR3 is TGTGCCATCGGAAGGACTAGCGGGGGGGTCTACAATGAGCAGTTCTTC.

This clone was recorded a few times. CDR3 nucleotides: TGCAGTGCTAGAGTGGGCTATGGCTACACCTTC. This translates into CSARVGYGYTF. The V gene is TRBV20-1, the J gene TRBJ1-2; D uncertain. The germline gives CDR1 DFQATT, CDR2 SNEGSKA (reference sequence). The V and J ends lost 1 base and 4 bases respectively, with 4 bases between them. The CDR3 totals 11 residues.

J is TRBJ1-6 and V is TRBV28; 7 bases align to TRBD1. This CDR3 has 15 residues. From germline, CDR1 is MDHEN and CDR2 SYDVKM. V trimming: 8 bases; J trimming: 4 bases; junction bases outside the gene matches: 8. CDR3 nucleotide sequence: TGTGCCAGCTCCGGGACAGAAGAATATAATTCACCCCTCCACTTT. Translating it yields CASSGTEEYNSPLHF.

This clone was seen more than once but under ten times. The chain employs TRBV7-3 and TRBJ2-1, with D unresolved. The CDR3 covers 13 residues. Trimming removed 5 bases at V and 11 bases at J, with 16 bases between. Germline CDR1 is SGHTA and CDR2 is FQGTGA. As DNA, the CDR3 is TGTGCCAGCAGCCCTAACTTTGATAGACAGCAGTTCTTC. Translating gives CASSPNFDRQQFF.

This chain links TRBV10-3 with TRBJ2-3; 7 positions agree with TRBD1. J gave up 2 bases and V 6 bases, and 5 bases lay outside the gene matches. This CDR3 has 14 residues. CDR1 and CDR2 from the germline V gene are ENHRY and SYGVKD. This chain's CDR3 is CAIRPGQLTDTQYF. As DNA, the CDR3 is TGTGCCATCAGACCGGGACAGCTCACAGATACGCAGTATTTT.

CDR3 sequence: CATSDIDSLELFF. The CDR3 DNA is TGTGCCACCAGTGACATTGACAGCCTGGAGCTGTTTTTT. V usage is TRBV24-1 and J usage is TRBJ2-2; TRBD1 might be the D (5 bases). Trimming took 4 bases from V and 10 from J, leaving 12 bases between them. Germline CDR1 reads KGHDR; CDR2 reads SFDVKD. This CDR3 is built from 13 residues.

This clone was seen once. This chain joins TRBV6-2 or TRBV6-3 and TRBJ1-1, with D uncertain. Trimming removed 5 bases at V and 2 bases at J, with 21 bases between. The germline V gene encodes CDR1 MNHEY and CDR2 SVGEGT. The CDR3 covers 17 residues. The CDR3 sequence is CASSPAAGRRVNTEAFF. CDR3 in DNA: TGTGCCAGCAGTCCGGCGGCGGGTCGTAGGGTTAACACTGAAGCTTTCTTT.

The chain employs TRBV9 and TRBJ2-3; a possible D gene is TRBD2 (6 bases). The CDR3 spans 14 residues. Germline CDR1 is SGDLS and CDR2 is YYNGEE. V lost 0 bases to trimming and J lost 4 bases, with 9 bases between them. The CDR3 bases are TGTGCCAGCAGCGTAGGCTGGGGGGCAGATACGCAGTATTTT. It specifies CASSVGWGADTQYF. Based on the CDR3 plus reference TRBV9 and TRBJ2-3, the full variable domain is DSGVTQTPKHLITATGQRVTLRCSPRSGDLSVYWYQQSLDQGLQFLIQYYNGEERAKGNILERFSAQQFPDLHSELNLSSLELGDSALYFCASSVGWGADTQYFGPGTRLTVL.

The chain uses TRBV3-1 (or the pseudogene TRBV3-2) and TRBJ1-2; D is possibly TRBD1 (5 bases). Trimming shortened V by 2 bases and J by 6 bases, and 19 bases separated the two germline ends. Germline V CDR1 and CDR2: LGHDT, YNNKEL (reference sequence). The CDR3 totals 16 residues. For the CDR3, the DNA is TGTGCCAGCAGCCAAAGCTTCCCTGAGGGACCTGATGGCTACACCTTC. The encoded protein is CASSQSFPEGPDGYTF.

The chain couples TRBV5-1 to TRBJ1-1, with D perhaps TRBD1 (6 bases). Trimming removed 6 bases from V and 5 bases from J, with 14 bases in between. CDR1 SGHRS and CDR2 YFSETQ come from the germline V gene. The CDR3 covers 13 residues. CDR3 in amino acids: CASNIQGGTEAFF. CDR3 coding DNA: TGCGCCAGCAACATCCAAGGGGGGACTGAAGCTTTCTTT.

A few counts support this clone. The rearrangement uses TRBV2 and TRBJ2-7; no reliable D call. The V gene's germline CDR1 is SNHLY and CDR2 FYNNEI. The CDR3 consists of 14 residues. The ends were cut back, 4 bases at V and 2 bases at J, with 12 bases in the middle. The chain's CDR3 is CASSGWYGTYEQYF. The CDR3 DNA sequence: TGTGCCAGCAGTGGCTGGTACGGAACCTACGAGCAGTACTTC.

The genes are TRBV6-5 and TRBJ1-1; 8 nucleotides align to TRBD1. V lost 2 bases, J lost 6 bases, and 5 bases stayed unmatched. Germline loops: CDR1 MNHEY, CDR2 SVGAGI. This CDR3 is built from 14 residues. The CDR3 is CASSYTMTGAEAFF. The CDR3 DNA is TGTGCCAGCAGTTACACCATGACAGGGGCTGAAGCTTTCTTT.

This clone was picked up a small number of times. The rearrangement uses TRBV12-3 or TRBV12-4 and TRBJ2-2; D gene ambiguous. Deletions cut 4 bases from V and 5 bases from J, with 8 bases between. The CDR3 length is 13 residues. The CDR3 coding sequence is TGTGCCAGCAGTTCCGGAAGGACCGGGGAGCTGTTTTTT. It encodes CASSSGRTGELFF.

V gene TRBV6-2 or TRBV6-3 combines with J gene TRBJ1-1; TRBD1 might be the D (5 bases). The V and J ends lost 4 bases and 5 bases respectively, with 11 bases between them. The CDR3 extends over 13 amino acids. Germline V gene data show CDR1 as MNHEY and CDR2 as SVGEGT. DNA for the CDR3: TGTGCCAGCAGTTTGCAGGGAAGAACTGAAGCTTTCTTT. This codes for CASSLQGRTEAFF.

This rearrangement joins TRBV9 to TRBJ1-2; tentative D call: TRBD1 (6 bases). V shed 0 bases and J shed 1 base, with 13 bases lying between them. CDR3 length: 16 residues. Germline V gene sequence: CDR1 SGDLS, CDR2 YYNGEE. In nucleotides, the CDR3 is TGTGCCAGCAGCGTAGCTGAGCACAGGGTTAACTATGGCTACACCTTC. Translating it yields CASSVAEHRVNYGYTF.

This clone has just a few counts. CDR3 bases: TGTGCCAGCAGCCCGAGGACTAGGAACACAGATACGCAGTATTTT. This gives the protein CASSPRTRNTDTQYF. This rearrangement joins TRBV7-9 to TRBJ2-3; TRBD2 aligns across 7 bases. The CDR3 consists of 15 residues. Germline V gene sequence: CDR1 SEHNR, CDR2 FQNEAQ (reference sequence). V was clipped by 5 bases and J by 2 bases; unmatched bases: 7.

This clone was seen only once. The chain recombines TRBV7-9 with TRBJ1-1, with D possibly matching TRBD1 (5 bases). The germline V and J ends were trimmed by 1 base and 0 bases, with 12 bases remaining between them. In germline, CDR1 is SEHNR, CDR2 FQNEAQ (reference sequence). The CDR3 has 16 amino acids. CDR3 nucleotide sequence: TGTGCCAGCAGCTTAGTGTGGGGCAGGTTGAACACTGAAGCTTTCTTT. Its translation is CASSLVWGRLNTEAFF.

In its sample, this clone was seen a few times. The chain combines TRBV7-3 with TRBJ2-2; D is uncertain. Germline V lookup: CDR1 SGHTA, CDR2 FQGTGA. This CDR3 region has 14 residues. Between the trimmed V and J ends, which lost 5 bases and 1 base, there was a span of 8 bases. CDR3 residues: CASSPDLNTGELFF. The CDR3 DNA reads as TGTGCCAGCAGCCCCGACTTGAACACCGGGGAGCTGTTTTTT.

This chain connects TRBV19 to TRBJ2-1; D might be TRBD2 (7 bases). The CDR3 consists of 12 residues. Per the germline V gene, CDR1 is LNHDA and CDR2 is SQIVND (reference sequence). Between the trimmed V and J ends, which lost 8 bases and 6 bases, there was a span of 11 bases. The CDR3 DNA sequence: TGTGCCAGTTCCGGGGGGCTCAATGAGCAGTTCTTC. It specifies CASSGGLNEQFF.

The genes are TRBV5-1 and TRBJ2-1, with TRBD1 matching 8 bases. With V trimmed by 1 base and J by 6 bases, 3 bases remained unmatched. Germline values: CDR1 SGHRS, CDR2 YFSETQ. The CDR3 has 14 residues. CDR3 DNA sequence: TGCGCCAGCAGCTTGTGGGACAGGCTCAATGAGCAGTTCTTC. It specifies CASSLWDRLNEQFF.

The chain employs TRBV7-2 and TRBJ2-7, with D perhaps TRBD1 (6 bases). This CDR3 region has 15 residues. From germline, CDR1 is SGHTA and CDR2 FQGNSA. Trimming pared 7 bases from V and 3 bases from J, leaving 19 bases between. The CDR3 protein is CASTPYGRQDYEQYF. The CDR3, as DNA: TGTGCCAGCACCCCTTACGGGCGACAGGACTACGAGCAGTACTTC.

The V call is TRBV3-1 (or the pseudogene TRBV3-2), the J call TRBJ2-7; D gene uncertain. Germline V CDR1 and CDR2: LGHDT, YNNKEL (reference sequence). Trimming took 0 bases from V and 7 from J, leaving 10 bases between them. This CDR3 comprises 13 residues. The CDR3 is CASSQDLVREQYF. The CDR3 DNA sequence: TGTGCCAGCAGCCAAGATCTAGTGCGGGAGCAGTACTTC.

This rearrangement joins TRBV7-9 to TRBJ1-2; unclear D gene. There are 14 residues in the CDR3. The germline gives CDR1 SEHNR, CDR2 FQNEAQ (reference sequence). Trimming cost V 1 base and J 4 bases, with 10 bases left between them. In nucleotides, the CDR3 is TGTGCCAGCAGCTTAGAGGCAGCGCCCTATGGCTACACCTTC. It yields the protein CASSLEAAPYGYTF.

This clone occurred once. The rearrangement joins TRBV5-6 to TRBJ2-3; D might be TRBD2 (6 bases). In germline, CDR1 is SGHDT, CDR2 YYEEEE. The CDR3 spans 14 residues. Trimming shortened V by 4 bases and J by 5 bases, and 14 bases separated the two germline ends. Here the CDR3 DNA reads TGTGCCAGCAGCACCGGCGGGGCCGGAGATACGCAGTATTTT. It is translated as CASSTGGAGDTQYF.

The chain uses TRBV5-1 and TRBJ2-3, with 8 positions matching TRBD2. The V segment lost 0 bases and the J segment 5 bases; nucleotides outside the gene matches: 8. CDR3 length: 16 residues. In germline, CDR1 is SGHRS, CDR2 YFSETQ. The CDR3 loop reads CASSLADGRAGDTQYF. The DNA of the CDR3 is TGCGCCAGCAGCTTGGCCGACGGGAGGGCCGGAGATACGCAGTATTTT.